This T cell receptor (beta chain) was identified in a study of CD8 T cells in ankylosing spondylitis. Study-wide points: Among TCR beta sequences, a motif of eight or nine highly homologous variants appeared characteristic of ankylosing spondylitis blood. Earlier literature documents some of the motif variants in reactive arthritis synovial fluid and blood.

This clonotype was detected many times. What it recognizes is unknown. Libraries for TCR beta were made by quantitative 5'-RACE with molecular barcodes. Each CDR3 protein gets one entry after TCRdb re-called the 5' RACE reads with MiXCR. The repertoire has 150,000 to 200,000 distinct CDR3 sequences, 11% of them found once; the top ten carry around 29%. This TCR was recovered from a male donor with ankylosing spondylitis or in good health (not recorded which). The sequencing sample was made of blood, either unsorted or a sorted T cell fraction (not recorded which).

The CDR3 DNA sequence: TGTGCCAGCAGCCAAGGACGGATGAACACTGAAGCTTTCTTT. Its translation: CASSQGRMNTEAFF. The V and J genes are TRBV3-1 and TRBJ1-1; no reliable D call. Trimming took 1 base from V and 0 from J, leaving 6 bases between them. The CDR3 is 14 amino acids. Germline V gene lookup returns CDR1 LGHDT and CDR2 YNNKEL (reference sequence).